Listed below are T cell receptor beta chains from one sample, sequenced in a study of blood T cell repertoires in COVID-19. The assay was immunoSEQ multiplex PCR, and TCRdb's table has in-frame clones only and misses some. The table has 250,000 to 350,000 clones, roughly nine tenths seen once. The sequenced material came from peripheral blood. Every receptor here comes from a man between 18 and 35 years old with active or convalescent COVID-19. Both conserved end residues are part of each CDR3. The D gene is left open where the match is weak. Where a row states a size, it is once, few, many or the class of an expanded clone; other rows omit it.

j_gene	d_gene	v_gene	abundance	CDR3nt	CDR3aa
TRBJ2-7	-	TRBV6-1	-	TGTGCCAGCAGTGAATACAGGGATTGGGACGAGCAGTACTTC	CASSEYRDWDEQYF
TRBJ1-2	TRBD1	TRBV18	-	TGTGCCAGCTCTCCGTACGGACAGGGGATCAACTATGGCTACACCTTC	CASSPYGQGINYGYTF
TRBJ2-7	-	TRBV12-5	-	TGTGCTAGTGGTTTGGTACTCGGCAGGTCGCCCTACGAGCAGTACTTC	CASGLVLGRSPYEQYF
TRBJ1-4	-	TRBV5-6	-	TGTGCCAGCAGCTTGGAGGGGCGGCTTGCTAATGAAAAACTGTTTTTT	CASSLEGRLANEKLFF
TRBJ2-4	-	TRBV15	-	TGTGCCACCACCATAAAGGGGGGGGTAAAGGCCAAAAACATTCAGTACTTC	CATTIKGGVKAKNIQYF
TRBJ1-1	TRBD1	TRBV4-1	few	TGCGCCAGCAGCCAAGAAGGGACAGGGAACACTGAAGCTTTCTTT	CASSQEGTGNTEAFF
TRBJ2-3	-	TRBV6-5	-	TGTGCCAGCTCGGACTTCCTGGTAGATACGCAGTATTTT	CASSDFLVDTQYF
TRBJ1-2	TRBD1	TRBV5-1	-	TGCGCCAGCAGCCCGCCGGGACAGGGGAACGGCTACACCTTC	CASSPPGQGNGYTF
TRBJ2-3	-	TRBV9	once	TGTGCCAGCAGCGTAGTGCCGGGTACAGATACGCAGTATTTT	CASSVVPGTDTQYF
TRBJ2-7	TRBD1	TRBV3-1/TRBV3-2	-	TGTGCCAGCAGCCATCTGGGACAGGACTACGAGCAGTACTTC	CASSHLGQDYEQYF
TRBJ2-7	TRBD1	TRBV18	-	TGTGCCAGCTCACCACCAGTTTCTACAGGGGGGTACGAGCAGTACTTC	CASSPPVSTGGYEQYF
TRBJ2-7	TRBD1	TRBV5-1	-	TGCGCCAGCAGACAATCAATGGGACAGGGCTACGAGCAGTACTTC	CASRQSMGQGYEQYF
TRBJ1-3	-	TRBV7-9	-	TGTGCCAGCAGCTCCTCAGGGGAATCGGGAAACACCATATATTTT	CASSSSGESGNTIYF
TRBJ1-5	-	TRBV19	once	TGTGCCAGTAGGTCGGGGATCCGAAATCAGCCCCAGCATTTT	CASRSGIRNQPQHF
TRBJ2-7	-	TRBV7-9	-	TGTGCCAGCAGCTTAGGTCCGCAATCCAGTTACGAGCAGTACTTC	CASSLGPQSSYEQYF
TRBJ1-2	TRBD1	TRBV5-1	-	TGCGCCAGCAGCCGGGACAGGGGGGAAAACTATGGCTACACCTTC	CASSRDRGENYGYTF
TRBJ2-2	-	TRBV6-5	-	TGTGCCAGCAGTTACTCTAATCTGGCCCCCCCCGGGGAGCTGTTTTTT	CASSYSNLAPPGELFF
TRBJ2-5	-	TRBV6-2/TRBV6-3	-	TGTGCCAGCAGTTATTTGAATGCAGTGGAGACCCAGTACTTC	CASSYLNAVETQYF
TRBJ1-1	-	TRBV5-1	-	TGCGCCAGCAGCACGGGGAACACTGAAGCTTTCTTT	CASSTGNTEAFF
TRBJ2-5	TRBD2	TRBV7-3	few	TGTGCCAGCAGCCCCACGGGACTACAAGAGACCCAGTACTTC	CASSPTGLQETQYF
TRBJ1-1	TRBD1	TRBV10-3	-	TGTGCCATCAGCCGGACAGGGCCTTCTTCCGGGGGGAACACTGAAGCTTTCTTT	CAISRTGPSSGGNTEAFF
TRBJ1-2	-	TRBV27	-	TGTGCCAGCAGTTCGAACAGGGTCCTTAACTATGGCTACACCTTC	CASSSNRVLNYGYTF
TRBJ2-3	TRBD1	TRBV5-1	-	TGCGCCAGCAGCCACGGGACAGGGGCAGATACGCAGTATTTT	CASSHGTGADTQYF
TRBJ2-7	-	TRBV3-1/TRBV3-2	-	TGTGCCAGCAGCCAAGGGGCAGGGCAGTACTTC	CASSQGAGQYF
TRBJ2-7	-	TRBV19	-	TGTGCCAGTAGTGAAACAGGGTCATTGGGCGAGCAGTACTTC	CASSETGSLGEQYF
TRBJ1-6	-	TRBV27	-	TGTGCCAGCAGTTTTGTTTCTATTGGCTCCTATAATTCACCCCTCCACTTT	CASSFVSIGSYNSPLHF
TRBJ1-6	-	TRBV5-1	few	TGCGCCAGCAGCCTCAGTAATTCACCCCTCCACTTT	CASSLSNSPLHF
TRBJ1-1	TRBD1	TRBV28	-	TGTGCCAGCAGTTTCCCCTTTACAGGGGCTGGAAACACTGAAGCTTTCTTT	CASSFPFTGAGNTEAFF